The clone carrying this TCR beta chain was seen ten or more times. Its specificity is not known. Memory CD4+ T cells were sorted as CD4+CD45RO+CD25- cells. Findings of the study overall: Greatest tumor Treg TCR overlap was with tumor naive CD4+ cells. Tumor memory CD4+ T cell TCR gene usage clustered with blood and lymph node memory CD4+ cells and lymph node naive CD4+ cells.

The CDR3 length is 14 residues. V shed 5 bases, J shed 5 bases, and the junction held 8 bases outside the gene matches. Germline V gene sequence: CDR1 SGHRS, CDR2 YFSETQ. Constant-region reverse primers amplified full-length variable regions, followed by semi-nested Nested Universal Primer A PCR. TCRdb fed the 5' RACE reads into MiXCR, producing one record per CDR3 protein. The sample holds about 32,000 distinct CDR3 sequences, 24% seen once. This TCR came from a female donor with breast cancer. Specimen: memory CD4+ T cells sorted from blood. Specified subset: memory CD4+ T cells, CD4+CD45RO+CD25-. The J gene is TRBJ2-3, the V gene TRBV5-1, with TRBD1 identical over 7 bases. CDR3 sequence (DNA): TGCGCCAGCAGTAGGACAGGCGGTGGAGATACGCAGTATTTT. Its protein product is CASSRTGGGDTQYF. The variable domain in full, completed from reference TRBV5-1 and TRBJ2-3, reads KAGVTQTPRYLIKTRGQQVTLSCSPISGHRSVSWYQQTPGQGLQFLFEYFSETQRNKGNFPGRFSGRQFSNSRSEMNVSTLELGDSALYLCASSRTGGGDTQYFGPGTRLTVL.